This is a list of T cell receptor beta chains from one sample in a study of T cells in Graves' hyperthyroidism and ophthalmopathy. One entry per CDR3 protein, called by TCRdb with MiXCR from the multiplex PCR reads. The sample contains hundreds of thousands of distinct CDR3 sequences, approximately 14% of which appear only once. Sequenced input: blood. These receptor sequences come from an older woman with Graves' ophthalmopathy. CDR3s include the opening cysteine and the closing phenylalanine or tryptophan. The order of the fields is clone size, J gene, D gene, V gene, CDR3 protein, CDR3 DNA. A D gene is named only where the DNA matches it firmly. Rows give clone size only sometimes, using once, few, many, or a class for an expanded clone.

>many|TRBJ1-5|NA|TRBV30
CAWSEQGVQPQHF
TGTGCCTGGAGTGAACAGGGAGTTCAGCCCCAGCATTTT
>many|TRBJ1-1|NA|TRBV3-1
CASSQMNTEAFF
TGTGCCAGCAGCCAAATGAACACTGAAGCTTTCTTT
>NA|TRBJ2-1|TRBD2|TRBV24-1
CATSDNTPGTSYNEQFF
TGTGCCACCAGCGATAACACCCCTGGGACTAGCTACAATGAGCAGTTCTTC
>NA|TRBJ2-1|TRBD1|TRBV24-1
CATSDLGQGSYNEQFF
TGTGCCACCAGTGACCTCGGACAGGGCTCCTACAATGAGCAGTTCTTC
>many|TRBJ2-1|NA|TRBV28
CASSLSSDSFSYNEQFF
TGTGCCAGCAGTTTATCCTCGGACTCTTTCTCCTACAATGAGCAGTTCTTC
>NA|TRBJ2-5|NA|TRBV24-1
CATSERATQETQYF
TGTGCCACCAGTGAACGGGCAACTCAAGAGACCCAGTACTTC
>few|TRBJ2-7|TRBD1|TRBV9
CASSANRRRDSYEQYF
TGTGCCAGCAGCGCCAACCGCCGTCGGGACAGCTACGAGCAGTACTTC
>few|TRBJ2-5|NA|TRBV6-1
CASSEVSRETQYF
TGTGCCAGCAGTGAAGTGAGCCGGGAGACCCAGTACTTC
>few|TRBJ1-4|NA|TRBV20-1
CSATRQSEKLFF
TGCAGTGCCACCCGACAGAGTGAAAAACTGTTTTTT
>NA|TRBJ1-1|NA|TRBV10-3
CAISESGAPNTEAFF
TGTGCCATCAGTGAGTCGGGGGCACCGAACACTGAAGCTTTCTTT